What follows is one TCR beta chain and its context. The antigen remains undetermined. Generated by immunoSEQ multiplex PCR, the TCRdb table keeps only in-frame clones and is missing some. Among 40,000 to 60,000 clones listed, roughly 90% were seen once. These data belong to a study of OX40 agonist ivuxolimab in advanced cancers. Regarding the study as a whole: Also present in some nonresponders was a low level of normalized T-cell clonal expansion.

The specimen was CD4+ or CD8+ T cells sorted from blood, collected in a trial of the OX40 agonist ivuxolimab. The source of this sequence is an adult with an advanced solid tumor such as melanoma, head and neck, liver or kidney cancer.

CDR3 coding DNA: TGTGCCAGCAGCTTAGACAGAGATACTGAAGCTTTCTTT. It specifies CASSLDRDTEAFF. The V and J genes are TRBV7-3 and TRBJ1-1; perhaps TRBD1 as D (5 bases). This CDR3 region has 13 residues. Trimming took off 2 bases at V and 5 bases at J, with 9 bases between the two ends. CDR1 and CDR2 (germline): SGHTA, FQGTGA.